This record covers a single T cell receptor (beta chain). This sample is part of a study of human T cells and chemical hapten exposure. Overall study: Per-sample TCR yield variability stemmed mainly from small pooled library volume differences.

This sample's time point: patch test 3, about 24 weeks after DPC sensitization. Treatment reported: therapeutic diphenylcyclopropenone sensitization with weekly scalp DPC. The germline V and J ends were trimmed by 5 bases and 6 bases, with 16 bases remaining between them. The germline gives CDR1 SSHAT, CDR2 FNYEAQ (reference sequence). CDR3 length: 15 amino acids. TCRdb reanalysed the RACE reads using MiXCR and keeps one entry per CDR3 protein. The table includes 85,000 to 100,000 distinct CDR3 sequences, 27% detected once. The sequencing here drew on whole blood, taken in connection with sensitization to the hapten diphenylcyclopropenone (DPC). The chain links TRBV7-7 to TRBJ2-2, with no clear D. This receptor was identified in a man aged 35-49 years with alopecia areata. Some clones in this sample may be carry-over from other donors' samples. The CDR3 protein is CASSPQTGRSGELFF. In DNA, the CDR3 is TGTGCCAGCAGCCCGCAGACGGGTAGATCCGGGGAGCTGTTTTTT.